The sequence of this TCR beta chain was determined in a study of blood T cells in healthy people across ages. Germline CDR1 and CDR2: DFQATT and SNEGSKA (reference sequence). The CDR3 runs 14 residues. After removal of 2 bases from V and 6 bases from J, the junction contained 4 bases not matched to a gene. Combining a sample-barcoded 5' primer with a J-beta primer mix, a second PCR ran for about 7 to 11 cycles. MiXCR, run by TCRdb on the 5' RACE reads, gives a single entry per CDR3 protein. The top ten hold about an eighth of the sample, which has about 900,000 distinct CDR3 sequences, about 48% seen once.

Sequencing was carried out using blood. This rearrangement joins TRBV20-1 to TRBJ2-1; TRBD2 agrees at 10 bases. This TCR came from a man aged 25-45 years in good health. CDR3 loop: CSARFSGGLNEQFF. CDR3 bases: TGCAGTGCTAGATTTAGCGGGGGGCTCAATGAGCAGTTCTTC.